This TCR beta chain was sequenced during a study of response to subunit inactivated influenza vaccine. Findings of the study overall: The study's authors posited that every seasonal influenza vaccination enlists few new T cells.

The CDR3 runs to 15 residues. CDR1 SGHVS and CDR2 FQNEAQ come from the germline V gene. V gave up 5 bases and J gave up 3 bases; unmatched junction bases: 9. In the case of this clonotype: Its target is not known.

TCRdb reprocessed the RT-PCR reads via MiXCR and lists one record per CDR3 protein. The repertoire has approximately 250,000 distinct CDR3 sequences, over 9% of them found once; the top ten carry 7.8%. Material: non-naive T cells sorted from PBMCs, obtained 14 days before vaccination. The rearrangement links TRBV7-8 to TRBJ2-7; 8 bases fit TRBD1. This TCR was sampled from a man aged 45-60 years who received an inactivated influenza vaccine. CDR3 sequence reads: CASSPYGGTGYEQYF. CDR3 nucleotides: TGTGCCAGCAGCCCGTATGGTGGGACAGGCTACGAGCAGTACTTC.